This T cell receptor beta chain came from a study of blood T cell repertoires in COVID-19. Study at large: There were acute and convalescent COVID-19 samples, and they came from the United States, Italy and Spain. T cells, B-cell-depleted T cells, or PBMCs provided the cDNA or gDNA that served as material.

Authors' analysis steps: Estimation of nucleated cell counts relied on the amplification of reference gene primers. The method was immunoSEQ multiplex PCR; TCRdb's version includes in-frame clones alone and lacks a portion of them. D and trimming come from the DNA, and the V and J calls and clone size come from that table. Of 150,000 to 200,000 clones listed, roughly 80% are singletons. A Seattle source enrolled patients during active infection and followed them longitudinally. The CDR3 extends over 13 amino acids. The V gene is TRBV21-1, the J gene TRBJ1-1; TRBD1 reflects the table's D call only, with no check against the DNA. TRBV21-1 is recorded as a pseudogene. The TCR was taken from a woman between 40 and 50 years old with COVID-19, enrolled during active disease. The sample taken for sequencing was peripheral blood. The CDR3 here is CASSKGGHTEAFF. The CDR3, as DNA: TGTGCCAGCAGCAAAGGGGGGCACACTGAAGCTTTCTTT.